This paragraph reports one T cell receptor (beta chain). Its antigen is still unknown. These data originate in a study of OX40 agonist ivuxolimab in advanced cancers. Study-wide context: In three patients, partial responses were observed, one with hepatocellular carcinoma and two with cutaneous melanoma. Regarding the study as a whole: Partial responders at 0.1-3.0 mg/kg showed near-lowest clonal expansion. Normalized T-cell clonal expansion was also low in a subset of nonresponders. Circulating CD4+ and CD8+ T cells showed clonal expansion by week 6 at 0.1 to 3.0 mg/kg.

The protocol was immunoSEQ multiplex PCR, while the TCRdb copy is restricted to in-frame clones and leaves out a portion. The table has 50,000 to 65,000 clones, approximately 91% seen once. The V gene lost 1 base and the J gene lost 1 base, with 8 bases spanning the gap. The germline gives CDR1 SGHAT, CDR2 FQNNGV. This CDR3 is built from 15 residues. The TCR originated in an adult with an advanced solid tumor such as melanoma, head and neck, liver or kidney cancer. This rearrangement joins TRBV11-2 to TRBJ1-5, with D tentatively TRBD1 (6 bases). The material sequenced was CD4+ or CD8+ T cells sorted from blood, taken in a trial of the OX40 agonist ivuxolimab. DNA for the CDR3: TGTGCCAGCAGCTTAGGGGGGCAAAGCAATCAGCCCCAGCATTTT. Translation gives CASSLGGQSNQPQHF.